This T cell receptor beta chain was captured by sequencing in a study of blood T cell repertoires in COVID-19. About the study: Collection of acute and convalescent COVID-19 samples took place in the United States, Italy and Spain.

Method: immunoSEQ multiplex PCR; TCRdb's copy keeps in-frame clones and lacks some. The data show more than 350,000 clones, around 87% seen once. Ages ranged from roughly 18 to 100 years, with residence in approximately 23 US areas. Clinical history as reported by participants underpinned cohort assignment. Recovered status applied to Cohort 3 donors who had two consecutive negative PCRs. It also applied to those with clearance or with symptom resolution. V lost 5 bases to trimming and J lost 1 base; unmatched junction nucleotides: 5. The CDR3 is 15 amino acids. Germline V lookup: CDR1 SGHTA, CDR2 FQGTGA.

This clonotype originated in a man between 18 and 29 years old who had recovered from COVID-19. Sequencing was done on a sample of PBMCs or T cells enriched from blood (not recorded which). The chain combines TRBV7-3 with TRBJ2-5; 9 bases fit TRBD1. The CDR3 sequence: CASSPPTGGQETQYF. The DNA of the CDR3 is TGTGCCAGCAGCCCCCCGACAGGGGGCCAAGAGACCCAGTACTTC.